The 28 T cell receptor beta chains given below trace back to one sample, sequenced in a study of CD8 T cells in ankylosing spondylitis. TCRdb re-called the 5' RACE reads with MiXCR, one entry per CDR3 protein. The table has about 190,000 distinct CDR3 sequences, around 13% seen once. Material: blood, either unsorted or a sorted T cell fraction (not recorded which). These TCRs come from a female donor with ankylosing spondylitis or in good health (not recorded which).

This clonotype was found a few times. This chain uses TRBV7-2 with TRBJ2-7; tentatively, D is TRBD2 (6 bases). The CDR3 runs 15 residues. V lost 5 bases to trimming and J lost 3 bases, with 17 bases between them. In germline, CDR1 is SGHTA, CDR2 FQGNSA. The CDR3 DNA is TGTGCCAGCAGCCCCCGCTCTAGCGCAGACTACGAGCAGTACTTC. Residues: CASSPRSSADYEQYF.

This clonotype was picked up one time. The CDR3 DNA follows: TGTGCCAGCAAAGGGACATCCGTTGTCGAGCAGTACTTC. This translates into CASKGTSVVEQYF. The rearrangement uses TRBV6-2 or TRBV6-3 and TRBJ2-7; tentatively, D is TRBD1 (6 bases). CDR3 length equals 13 residues. Per the germline V gene, CDR1 is MNHEY and CDR2 is SVGEGT. Trimming left V 7 bases short and J 6 bases short, with 16 bases between.

Ten or more counts support this clonotype. This chain uses TRBV20-1 with TRBJ2-3, with 7 bases that match TRBD2. Looked up from germline, CDR1 is DFQATT and CDR2 is SNEGSKA (reference sequence). The CDR3 extends over 15 amino acids. V shed 2 bases, J shed 4 bases, and the junction held 9 bases outside the gene matches. The CDR3 sequence is CSARLAESGPDTQYF. The CDR3 DNA is TGCAGTGCTAGACTAGCGGAGTCAGGCCCAGATACGCAGTATTTT.

The sample holds many counts of this clonotype. The CDR3: CASSLDSGGLVYEQYF. The CDR3 DNA follows: TGTGCCAGCAGTTTAGATTCGGGGGGACTAGTCTACGAGCAGTACTTC. The V gene is TRBV12-3 or TRBV12-4, the J gene TRBJ2-7; 8 nucleotides agree with TRBD2. This CDR3 is built from 16 residues. V was clipped by 1 base and J by 3 bases; unmatched bases: 8.

The chain combines TRBV27 with TRBJ1-6; D might be TRBD1 (6 bases). With 4 bases removed from V and 0 bases from J, the gap between germline ends came to 13 bases. CDR1 is MNHEY and CDR2 is SMNVEV in the germline V gene (reference sequence). This CDR3 is 17 amino acids long. DNA for the CDR3: TGTGCCAGCAGTTCCAAGACAGGAAGCTCCTATAATTCACCCCTCCACTTT. Its translation is CASSSKTGSSYNSPLHF.

This clonotype appeared many times. CDR3 sequence reads: CSVASDRENSPLHF. CDR3 DNA sequence: TGCAGCGTGGCATCGGACAGGGAAAATTCACCCCTCCACTTT. The V call is TRBV29-1, the J call TRBJ1-6; TRBD1 aligns across 8 bases. Germline-derived CDR1 and CDR2 are SQVTM and ANQGSEA. Unmatched junction bases numbered 8, after V lost 6 bases and J lost 7 bases. This CDR3 contains 14 residues.

The V gene is TRBV5-1, the J gene TRBJ1-6; 7 bases line up with TRBD1. The length of the CDR3 is 16 residues. Unmatched junction bases numbered 4, after V lost 4 bases and J lost 0 bases. Germline loops: CDR1 SGHRS, CDR2 YFSETQ. Written as DNA, the CDR3 is TGCGCCAGCAGCGTGGCAGGGGGCTCCTATAATTCACCCCTCCACTTT. It specifies CASSVAGGSYNSPLHF.

The rearrangement uses TRBV20-1 and TRBJ1-5, with 7 bases fitting TRBD1. Losses at the gene ends were 5 bases for V and 6 bases for J; bases not matched to a gene: 7. This CDR3 comprises 13 residues. Germline CDR1 is DFQATT and CDR2 is SNEGSKA (reference sequence). The CDR3 DNA follows: TGCAGTGCTGGAAAGGGGGCATCTCAGCCCCAGCATTTT. As protein: CSAGKGASQPQHF.

This clonotype has a count of ten or more. The gene calls are TRBV7-9 and TRBJ1-2; no definite D call. V gave up 4 bases and J gave up 4 bases, with 7 bases separating them. This CDR3 has 12 residues. Germline CDR1 reads SEHNR; CDR2 reads FQNEAQ (reference sequence). CDR3 in DNA: TGTGCCAGCAGCTCGGACCGCTATGGCTACACCTTC. This sequence encodes CASSSDRYGYTF.

This clonotype showed up many times. The chain recombines TRBV20-1 with TRBJ2-7; D not resolved. The ends were cut back, 4 bases at V and 2 bases at J, with 6 bases in the middle. The CDR3 loop spans 11 amino acids. Germline CDR1 DFQATT, CDR2 SNEGSKA (reference sequence). CDR3 region: CSAITTYEQYF. The CDR3 DNA reads as TGCAGTGCTATTACCACCTACGAGCAGTACTTC.

The chain uses TRBV6-2 or TRBV6-3 and TRBJ1-1; TRBD1 agrees at 7 bases. Trimming at V came to 2 bases and at J to 7 bases, leaving 7 bases not matched to a gene. The CDR3 is made up of 14 amino acids. Germline lookup yields CDR1 MNHEY and CDR2 SVGEGT. The CDR3 sequence is CASSYGWQGVEAFF. The DNA of the CDR3 is TGTGCCAGCAGTTACGGTTGGCAGGGGGTTGAAGCTTTCTTT.

This clonotype was found many times. The genes are TRBV5-1 and TRBJ1-1, with D possibly matching TRBD1 (6 bases). CDR1 and CDR2 (germline): SGHRS, YFSETQ. The CDR3 loop spans 14 amino acids. The V end lost 4 bases, the J end lost 5 bases, and 15 bases lay between the germline ends. The CDR3 protein is CASSPWQGSTEAFF. CDR3 bases: TGCGCCAGCAGCCCATGGCAGGGGAGTACTGAAGCTTTCTTT.

This clonotype was seen at least ten times. This chain joins TRBV10-3 and TRBJ1-2, with a tentative D call TRBD1 (5 bases). The CDR3 contains 14 residues. The ends were cut back, 6 bases at V and 4 bases at J, with 15 bases in the middle. The germline V gene has CDR1 ENHRY and CDR2 SYGVKD. As DNA, the CDR3 is TGTGCCATCAGAGACCTCCGGGACGGCTATGGCTACACCTTC. Encoded protein: CAIRDLRDGYGYTF.

Many counts were recorded for this clonotype. The V gene is TRBV27, the J gene TRBJ1-5; no definite D call. The germline gives CDR1 MNHEY, CDR2 SMNVEV (reference sequence). This CDR3 spans 14 amino acids. With 3 bases removed from V and 7 bases from J, the gap between germline ends came to 13 bases. The CDR3 here is CASSFTRGGQPQHF. CDR3 in DNA: TGTGCCAGCAGTTTTACCCGGGGTGGACAGCCCCAGCATTTT.

The chain carries TRBV5-6 and TRBJ2-1, with 7 bases lining up with TRBD1. CDR3 length: 15 amino acids. V shed 4 bases and J 7 bases; nucleotides not matched to a gene: 11. Germline V CDR1 and CDR2: SGHDT, YYEEEE. The CDR3: CASSLEARGRNEQFF. CDR3 nucleotides: TGTGCCAGCAGCCTAGAGGCAAGGGGGCGGAATGAGCAGTTCTTC.

This clonotype appeared a few times. The chain uses TRBV5-6 and TRBJ2-2; 9 bases map to TRBD2. The CDR3 sequence is 16 residues long. V gave up 2 bases and J gave up 6 bases; unmatched junction bases: 8. The germline V gene has CDR1 SGHDT and CDR2 YYEEEE. CDR3 sequence: CASSFRSSGKPGELFF. The CDR3 DNA sequence: TGTGCCAGCAGCTTCCGATCTAGCGGGAAGCCCGGGGAGCTGTTTTTT. Full variable domain (outside the CDR3, taken from reference TRBV5-6 and TRBJ2-2): DAGVTQSPTHLIKTRGQQVTLRCSPKSGHDTVSWYQQALGQGPQFIFQYYEEEERQRGNFPDRFSGHQFPNYSSELNVNALLLGDSALYLCASSFRSSGKPGELFFGEGSRLTVL.

V gene TRBV11-2 combines with J gene TRBJ2-1, with TRBD2 matching 14 bases. This CDR3 contains 16 residues. V trimming: 3 bases; J trimming: 4 bases; junction bases outside the gene matches: 2. The germline V gene has CDR1 SGHAT and CDR2 FQNNGV. Written as DNA, the CDR3 is TGTGCCAGCAGCTTGGGACTAGCGGGAGTATACAATGAGCAGTTCTTC. This translates into CASSLGLAGVYNEQFF.

In this sample, this clonotype turned up many times. The chain employs TRBV9 and TRBJ1-2; a weak D match, TRBD1 (6 bases). V was pared by 5 bases and J by 3 bases, with 14 bases between. Germline V gene sequence: CDR1 SGDLS, CDR2 YYNGEE. The CDR3 has 14 residues. CDR3 sequence (DNA): TGTGCCAGCAGTCTGACAGGAAGTCACTATGGCTACACCTTC. Residues: CASSLTGSHYGYTF.

As regards this clonotype: This could be a read error, since a much larger clone is one nucleotide away. The conserved closing phenylalanine or tryptophan is absent in this CDR3, likely reflecting a read error. The chain combines TRBV29-1 with TRBJ2-2, with 10 bases matching TRBD1. Germline-derived CDR1 and CDR2 are SQVTM and ANQGSEA. The CDR3 is 15 amino acids. J was trimmed by 3 bases and V by 4 bases; bases with no gene match: 5. The CDR3 DNA sequence: TGCAGCGTTGGAGTTGGGACAGGGGACACCGGGGAGCTGTTTTCT. Encoded protein: CSVGVGTGDTGELFS.

V and J are TRBV3-1 and TRBJ1-6, with D possibly TRBD1 on 6 matching bases. The CDR3 contains 17 residues. With 4 bases removed from V and 8 bases from J, the gap between germline ends came to 21 bases. Looked up from germline, CDR1 is LGHDT and CDR2 is YNNKEL (reference sequence). The CDR3 loop is CASSRSSQGQFYSPLHF. The CDR3 nucleotides read TGTGCCAGCAGCCGATCCAGTCAGGGGCAGTTCTATTCACCCCTCCACTTT.

This clonotype occurred once. The rearrangement uses TRBV7-2 and TRBJ1-3; TRBD1 is a possible D gene (5 bases). Trimming pared 1 base from V and 0 bases from J, leaving 7 bases between. CDR3 length: 15 amino acids. The V gene's germline CDR1 is SGHTA and CDR2 FQGNSA. CDR3 amino acids: CASSLGQISGNTIYF. CDR3 coding DNA: TGTGCCAGCAGCTTAGGACAGATCTCTGGAAACACCATATATTTT.

This clonotype showed up many times. The rearrangement uses TRBV7-6 and TRBJ1-1; no clear D gene. V dropped 2 bases and J dropped 0 bases, with 16 bases sitting between them. CDR1 is SGHVS and CDR2 is FNYEAQ in the germline V gene. There are 17 residues in the CDR3. The CDR3 region is CASSLSPSPNMNTEAFF. The CDR3 DNA reads TGTGCCAGCAGCTTATCCCCAAGCCCTAACATGAACACTGAAGCTTTCTTT.

This clonotype came up many times. CDR3 sequence: CASSLGGLHPLGYTF. CDR3 in DNA: TGTGCCAGCAGCTTAGGGGGACTTCACCCGCTGGGCTACACCTTC. The chain employs TRBV7-2 and TRBJ1-2; maybe TRBD1 (5 bases). This CDR3 is 15 amino acids long. Germline V gives CDR1 SGHTA, CDR2 FQGNSA. Trimming left V 1 base short and J 8 bases short, with 17 bases between.

This clonotype was seen many times. The chain joins TRBV28 to TRBJ2-7; TRBD1 is a possible D gene (6 bases). Trimming left V 4 bases short and J 2 bases short, with 9 bases between. Germline CDR1 and CDR2: MDHEN and SYDVKM. CDR3 length: 13 residues. CDR3 sequence reads: CASSWDTPYEQYF. DNA of the CDR3: TGTGCCAGCAGTTGGGACACCCCCTACGAGCAGTACTTC.

This clonotype was recorded a few times. The chain recombines TRBV4-3 with TRBJ1-1, with 8 bases identical to TRBD1. The germline V gene encodes CDR1 LGHNA and CDR2 YSLEER. J was trimmed by 7 bases and V by 5 bases; bases with no gene match: 6. CDR3 length equals 13 residues. The CDR3 DNA sequence: TGCGCCAGCAGCGCAGGGGGCTGGGGTGAAGCTTTCTTT. It translates to CASSAGGWGEAFF.

This clonotype was recorded many times. The V call is TRBV12-3 or TRBV12-4, the J call TRBJ1-5; D is unresolved. This CDR3 spans 13 amino acids. Trimming pared 4 bases from V and 4 bases from J, leaving 8 bases between. The CDR3 nucleotides are TGTGCCAGCAGTTCTCAGTTTAATCAGCCCCAGCATTTT. This translates into CASSSQFNQPQHF.

This clonotype was seen repeatedly, ten times or more. The CDR3 sequence: CSARSDRKLFF. DNA of the CDR3: TGCAGTGCTAGATCCGACAGGAAACTGTTTTTT. J is TRBJ1-4 and V is TRBV20-1, with a weak D call TRBD1 (6 bases). This CDR3 is 11 amino acids long. V dropped 2 bases and J dropped 11 bases, with 9 bases sitting between them. Germline V gene data show CDR1 as DFQATT and CDR2 as SNEGSKA (reference sequence).

Ten or more counts support this clonotype. The V and J genes are TRBV18 and TRBJ2-5; D may match TRBD1 or TRBD2 (7 bases each). V shed 11 bases and J shed 0 bases, with 13 bases lying between them. Germline assignment: CDR1 KGHSH and CDR2 LQKENI. The CDR3 has 13 amino acids. Written as DNA, the CDR3 is TGTGCCTCCGGGGGGACAGACCAAGAGACCCAGTACTTC. Amino acid sequence: CASGGTDQETQYF.